A single T cell receptor (beta chain) is shown here with its context. Its antigen is undetermined. Every participating donor contributed approximately 9.5 milliliters of peripheral blood through a draw. Researchers report isolating at least 7 million PBMCs per sample. Using a J-beta primer mix together with a sample-barcoded 5' primer, a second PCR was run for roughly 6 to 12 cycles. Every molecule of cDNA carried a tag from a template-switch adaptor with 12 random nucleotides. Each CDR3 protein is one row after TCRdb ran MiXCR on the 5' RACE reads. The sample records roughly 700,000 distinct CDR3 sequences, about 34% being singletons. The data stem from a study of blood T cells in healthy people across ages. Study results and caveats: No conclusive comparison of naive versus antigen-experienced cells was possible with unsorted PBMCs.

Sequencing was performed on blood. The sequence came from an elderly woman in good health.

CDR3 residues: CASSRFGQGMGVEPTDTQYF. The DNA for the CDR3 is TGTGCCAGCAGCCGATTCGGACAGGGAATGGGGGTTGAGCCCACAGATACGCAGTATTTT. The chain joins TRBV6-1 to TRBJ2-3; TRBD1 matches at 8 bases. The CDR3 consists of 20 residues. V was pared by 6 bases and J by 2 bases, with 22 bases of the junction left unmatched. Germline V gene sequence: CDR1 MNHNS, CDR2 SASEGT.